This TCR beta chain was sequenced for a study of cytomegalovirus exposure and HLA in healthy donors. Study-wide background: Findings of an earlier analysis included roughly 110 million unique TCR beta sequences from some 190 million T cells.

Findings and caveats of the study: V- and J-gene trimming of TCR beta was linked (in a later analysis) to a missense DCLRE1C variant.

About this clone itself: Its target is unknown.

The CDR3 extends over 13 amino acids. CDR1 is SGHTA, CDR2 FQGNSA, per germline. V was clipped by 6 bases and J by 9 bases; unmatched bases: 3. The PCR employed 60 Vbeta primers together with 13 Jbeta primers. TCRdb keeps only in-frame clones here, not all; method: immunoSEQ multiplex PCR. The table has 150,000 or so clones, 60% to 80% seen once. The sample consisted of PBMCs. The TCR sequence derives from a man over 45 in good health and CMV-seropositive. This chain links TRBV7-2 with TRBJ1-6, with 9 positions matching TRBD1. CDR3 in DNA: TGTGCCAGCAGGGGACAGGGTACTTCACCCCTCCACTTT. It codes for CASRGQGTSPLHF.